The following is a TCR beta chain sequence with its context. Antigen specificity is unknown. The sample contains more than one DNA sequence encoding this CDR3. The entry originates in a study of T cell responses to AZD1222 COVID-19 vaccine. Study outcomes and limitations: Seropositivity was recorded at baseline in only a handful of AZD1222 recipients.

The protocol was immunoSEQ multiplex PCR, while the TCRdb copy is restricted to in-frame clones and leaves out a portion. The sample shows about 150,000 clones, roughly nine tenths of them seen only once. V was clipped by 0 bases and J by 2 bases, with 8 bases between them. Looked up from germline, CDR1 is SGHRS and CDR2 is YFSETQ. The CDR3 runs to 14 residues. This clonotype was obtained from an adult in good health. Sequencing used peripheral blood, obtained on day 0 of AZD1222 vaccination. The J gene is TRBJ2-5, the V gene TRBV5-1, with D perhaps matching TRBD1 (6 bases). CDR3 bases: TGCGCCAGCAGCTTGGGGGGGCCTCAAGAGACCCAGTACTTC. Its protein product is CASSLGGPQETQYF. Supplemented by reference TRBV5-1 and TRBJ2-5, the full variable domain reads KAGVTQTPRYLIKTRGQQVTLSCSPISGHRSVSWYQQTPGQGLQFLFEYFSETQRNKGNFPGRFSGRQFSNSRSEMNVSTLELGDSALYLCASSLGGPQETQYFGPGTRLLVL.